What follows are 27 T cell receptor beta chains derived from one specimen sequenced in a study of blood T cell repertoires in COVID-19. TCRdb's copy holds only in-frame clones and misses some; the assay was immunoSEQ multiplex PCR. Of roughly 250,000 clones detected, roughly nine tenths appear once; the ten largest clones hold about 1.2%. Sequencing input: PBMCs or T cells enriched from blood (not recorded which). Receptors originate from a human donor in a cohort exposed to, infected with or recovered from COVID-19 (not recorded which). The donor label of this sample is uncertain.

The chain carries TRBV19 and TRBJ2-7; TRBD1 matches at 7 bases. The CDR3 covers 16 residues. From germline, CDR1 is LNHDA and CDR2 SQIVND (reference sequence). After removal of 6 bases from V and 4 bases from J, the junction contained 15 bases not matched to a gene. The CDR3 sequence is CASSLRGRQEKYEQYF. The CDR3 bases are TGTGCCAGTAGCCTAAGGGGGCGACAGGAGAAATACGAGCAGTACTTC.

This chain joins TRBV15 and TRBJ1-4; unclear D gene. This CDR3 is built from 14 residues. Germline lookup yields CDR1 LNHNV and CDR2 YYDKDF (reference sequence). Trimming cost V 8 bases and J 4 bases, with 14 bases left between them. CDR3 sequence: CATRENRDNEKLFF. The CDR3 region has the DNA TGTGCCACCCGAGAGAATCGAGATAATGAAAAACTGTTTTTT.

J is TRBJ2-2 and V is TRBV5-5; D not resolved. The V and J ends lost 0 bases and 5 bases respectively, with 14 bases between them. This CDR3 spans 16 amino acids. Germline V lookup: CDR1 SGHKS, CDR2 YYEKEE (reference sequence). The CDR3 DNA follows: TGTGCCAGCAGCTTGGGTATTTTTAAGGAGACCGGGGAGCTGTTTTTT. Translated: CASSLGIFKETGELFF.

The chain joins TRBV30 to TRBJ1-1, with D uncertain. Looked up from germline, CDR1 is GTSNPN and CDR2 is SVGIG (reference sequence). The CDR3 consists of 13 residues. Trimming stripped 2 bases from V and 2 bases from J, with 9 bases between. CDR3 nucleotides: TGTGCCTGGAGTAGCCAAGCCAACACTGAAGCTTTCTTT. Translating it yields CAWSSQANTEAFF.

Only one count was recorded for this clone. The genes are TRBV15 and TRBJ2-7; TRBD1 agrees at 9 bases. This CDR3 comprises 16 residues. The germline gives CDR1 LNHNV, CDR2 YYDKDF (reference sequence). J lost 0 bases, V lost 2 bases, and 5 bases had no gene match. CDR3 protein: CATSRLGTGSSYEQYF. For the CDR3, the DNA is TGTGCCACCAGCAGACTCGGGACAGGGAGCTCCTACGAGCAGTACTTC.

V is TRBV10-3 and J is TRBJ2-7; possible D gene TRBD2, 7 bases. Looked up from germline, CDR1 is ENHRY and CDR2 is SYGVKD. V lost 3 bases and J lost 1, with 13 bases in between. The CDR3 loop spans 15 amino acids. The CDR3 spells CAISDIGGQSYEQYF. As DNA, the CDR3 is TGTGCCATCAGTGATATCGGGGGGCAATCCTACGAGCAGTACTTC.

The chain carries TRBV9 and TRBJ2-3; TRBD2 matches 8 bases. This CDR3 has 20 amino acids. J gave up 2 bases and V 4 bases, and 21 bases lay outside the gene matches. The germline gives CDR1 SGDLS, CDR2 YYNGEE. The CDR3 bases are TGTGCCAGCAGCCCAACCCTACCGCAGACTAGCGCGAGGGTCACAGATACGCAGTATTTT. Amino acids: CASSPTLPQTSARVTDTQYF.

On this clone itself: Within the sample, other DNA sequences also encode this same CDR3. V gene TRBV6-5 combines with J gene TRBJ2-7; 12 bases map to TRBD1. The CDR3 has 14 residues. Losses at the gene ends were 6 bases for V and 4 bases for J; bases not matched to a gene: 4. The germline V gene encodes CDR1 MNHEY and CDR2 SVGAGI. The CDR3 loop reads CASRPGQGAYEQYF. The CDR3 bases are TGTGCCAGCAGGCCGGGACAGGGGGCGTACGAGCAGTACTTC.

The CDR3 here is CASSLARGTGNSPLHF. CDR3 DNA sequence: TGTGCCAGCAGCTTGGCACGGGGGACGGGGAATTCACCCCTCCACTTT. The genes are TRBV5-4 and TRBJ1-6; maybe TRBD1 (5 bases). V was trimmed by 0 bases and J by 7 bases, leaving 14 bases between them. The CDR3 runs to 16 residues. Germline lookup yields CDR1 SGHNT and CDR2 YYREEE (reference sequence).

The CDR3 is CATSRGADNTEAFF. CDR3 in DNA: TGTGCCACCAGCAGAGGAGCGGATAACACTGAAGCTTTCTTT. This rearrangement joins TRBV15 to TRBJ1-1; D call uncertain. From germline, CDR1 is LNHNV and CDR2 YYDKDF (reference sequence). The CDR3 is 14 amino acids. The germline V and J ends were trimmed by 1 base and 2 bases, with 8 bases remaining between them. The complete variable domain, with remaining parts taken from reference TRBV15 and TRBJ1-1, reads DAMVIQNPRYQVTQFGKPVTLSCSQTLNHNVMYWYQQKSSQAPKLLFHYYDKDFNNEADTPDNFQSRRPNTSFCFLDIRSPGLGDTAMYLCATSRGADNTEAFFGQGTRLTVV.

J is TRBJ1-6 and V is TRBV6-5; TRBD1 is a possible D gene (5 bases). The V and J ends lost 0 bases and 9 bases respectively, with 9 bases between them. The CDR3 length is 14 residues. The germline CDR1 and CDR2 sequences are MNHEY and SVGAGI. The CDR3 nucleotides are TGTGCCAGCAGTTACTCAGGGGAAACTTCACCCCTCCACTTT. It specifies CASSYSGETSPLHF.

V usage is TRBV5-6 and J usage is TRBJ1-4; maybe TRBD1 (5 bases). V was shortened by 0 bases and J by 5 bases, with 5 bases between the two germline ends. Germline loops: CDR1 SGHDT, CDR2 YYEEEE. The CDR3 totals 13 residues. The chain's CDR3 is CASSLAGNEKLFF. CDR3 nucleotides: TGTGCCAGCAGCTTGGCAGGGAATGAAAAACTGTTTTTT. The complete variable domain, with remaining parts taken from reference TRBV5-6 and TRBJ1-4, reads DAGVTQSPTHLIKTRGQQVTLRCSPKSGHDTVSWYQQALGQGPQFIFQYYEEEERQRGNFPDRFSGHQFPNYSSELNVNALLLGDSALYLCASSLAGNEKLFFGSGTQLSVL.

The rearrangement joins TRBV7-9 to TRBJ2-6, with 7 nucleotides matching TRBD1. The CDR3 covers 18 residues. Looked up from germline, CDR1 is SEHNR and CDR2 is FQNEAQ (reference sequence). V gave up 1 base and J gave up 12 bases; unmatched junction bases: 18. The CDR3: CASSLGGNQDLWDSVLTF. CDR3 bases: TGTGCCAGCAGCTTAGGAGGTAATCAGGATCTCTGGGACAGCGTCCTGACTTTC.

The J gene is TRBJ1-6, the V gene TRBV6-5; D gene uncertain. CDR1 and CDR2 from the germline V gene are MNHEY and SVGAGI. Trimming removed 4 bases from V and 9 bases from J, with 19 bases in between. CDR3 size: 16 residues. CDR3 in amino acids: CASSSTQGGLRSPLHF. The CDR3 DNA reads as TGTGCCAGCAGTTCCACCCAAGGAGGGTTACGTTCACCCCTCCACTTT.

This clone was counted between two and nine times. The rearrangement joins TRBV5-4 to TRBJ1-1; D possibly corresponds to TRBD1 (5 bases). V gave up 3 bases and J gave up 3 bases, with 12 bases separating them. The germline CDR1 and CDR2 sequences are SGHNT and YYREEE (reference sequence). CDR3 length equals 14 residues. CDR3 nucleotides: TGTGCCAGCAGCTCTAGGGGTTTTGACACTGAAGCTTTCTTT. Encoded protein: CASSSRGFDTEAFF.

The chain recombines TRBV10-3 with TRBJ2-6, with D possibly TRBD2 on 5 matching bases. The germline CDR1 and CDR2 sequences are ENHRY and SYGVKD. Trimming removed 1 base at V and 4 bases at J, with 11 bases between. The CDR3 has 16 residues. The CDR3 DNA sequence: TGTGCCATCAGTGAGTTGGACTTCCCCGGGGCCAACGTCCTGACTTTC. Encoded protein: CAISELDFPGANVLTF.

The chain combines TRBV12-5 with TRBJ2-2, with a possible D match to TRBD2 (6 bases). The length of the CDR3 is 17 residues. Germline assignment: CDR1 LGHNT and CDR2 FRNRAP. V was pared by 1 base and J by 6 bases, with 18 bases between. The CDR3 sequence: CASGLGATSATAGELFF. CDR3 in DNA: TGTGCTAGTGGTTTGGGCGCGACTAGTGCTACGGCCGGGGAGCTGTTTTTT.

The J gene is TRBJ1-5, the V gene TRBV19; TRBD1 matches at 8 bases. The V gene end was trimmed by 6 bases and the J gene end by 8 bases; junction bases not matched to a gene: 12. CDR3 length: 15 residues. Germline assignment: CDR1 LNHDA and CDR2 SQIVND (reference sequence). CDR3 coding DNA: TGTGCCAGTAGGACAGGGGCGAGGGGTTGGGAGCCCCAGCATTTT. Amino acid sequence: CASRTGARGWEPQHF.

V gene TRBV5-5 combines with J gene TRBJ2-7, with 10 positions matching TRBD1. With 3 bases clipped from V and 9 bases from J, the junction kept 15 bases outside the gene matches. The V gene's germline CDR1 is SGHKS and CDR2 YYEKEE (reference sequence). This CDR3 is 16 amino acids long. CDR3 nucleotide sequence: TGTGCCAGCAGCTCCTTCCCGGGACAGGGGCGTTCTGGGCAGTACTTC. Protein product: CASSSFPGQGRSGQYF.

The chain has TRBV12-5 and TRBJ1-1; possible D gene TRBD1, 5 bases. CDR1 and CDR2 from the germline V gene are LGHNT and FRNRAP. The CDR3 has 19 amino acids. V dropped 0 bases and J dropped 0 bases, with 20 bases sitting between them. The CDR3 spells CASGLVLLGRGRMNTEAFF. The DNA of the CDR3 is TGTGCTAGTGGTTTGGTACTCCTGGGGCGCGGTAGGATGAACACTGAAGCTTTCTTT.

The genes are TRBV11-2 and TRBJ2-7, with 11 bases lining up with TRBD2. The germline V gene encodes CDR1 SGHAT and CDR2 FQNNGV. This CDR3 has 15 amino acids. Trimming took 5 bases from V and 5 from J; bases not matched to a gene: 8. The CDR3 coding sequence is TGTGCCAGCAGCCAACTGGGACTAGCGGTAGACGAGCAGTACTTC. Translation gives CASSQLGLAVDEQYF.

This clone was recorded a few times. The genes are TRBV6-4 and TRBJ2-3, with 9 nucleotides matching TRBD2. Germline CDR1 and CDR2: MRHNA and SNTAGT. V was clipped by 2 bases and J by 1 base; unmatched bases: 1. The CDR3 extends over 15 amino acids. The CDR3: CASSDVAGGTDTQYF. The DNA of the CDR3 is TGTGCCAGCAGTGACGTAGCGGGGGGCACAGATACGCAGTATTTT.

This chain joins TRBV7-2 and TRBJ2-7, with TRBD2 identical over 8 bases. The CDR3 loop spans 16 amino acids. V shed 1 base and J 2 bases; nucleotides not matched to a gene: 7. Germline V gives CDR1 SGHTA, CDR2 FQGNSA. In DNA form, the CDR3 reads TGTGCCAGCAGCTTAGTGAGCGGGGGCTTCCCCTACGAGCAGTACTTC. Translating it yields CASSLVSGGFPYEQYF.

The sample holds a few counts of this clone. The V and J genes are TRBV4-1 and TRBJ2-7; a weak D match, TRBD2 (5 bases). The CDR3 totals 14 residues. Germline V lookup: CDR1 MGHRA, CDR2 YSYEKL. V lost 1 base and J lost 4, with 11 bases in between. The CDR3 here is CASSQGPRGYEQYF. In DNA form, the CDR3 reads TGCGCCAGCAGCCAAGGTCCTCGGGGTTACGAGCAGTACTTC.

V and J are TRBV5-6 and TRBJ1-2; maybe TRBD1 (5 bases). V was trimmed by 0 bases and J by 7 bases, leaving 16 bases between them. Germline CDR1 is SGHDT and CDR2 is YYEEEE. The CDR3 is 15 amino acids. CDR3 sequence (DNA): TGTGCCAGCAGCTTGGATCGGGGGACTCTCGCTGGCTACACCTTC. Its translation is CASSLDRGTLAGYTF.

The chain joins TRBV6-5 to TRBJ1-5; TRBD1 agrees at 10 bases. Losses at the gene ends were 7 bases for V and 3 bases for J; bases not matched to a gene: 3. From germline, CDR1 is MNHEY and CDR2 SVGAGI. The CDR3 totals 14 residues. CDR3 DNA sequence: TGTGCCAGCAAGGGACAGGGGATCAATCAGCCCCAGCATTTT. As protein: CASKGQGINQPQHF.

As DNA, the CDR3 is TGTGCCAGCTCCCGCGGCGCGGGAAACACCATATATTTT. Translated: CASSRGAGNTIYF. The rearrangement uses TRBV18 and TRBJ1-3; D is unclear. The CDR3 runs to 13 residues. Germline values: CDR1 KGHSH, CDR2 LQKENI. V dropped 6 bases and J dropped 4 bases, with 10 bases sitting between them. Full variable domain (remainder filled in from reference TRBV18 and TRBJ1-3): NAGVMQNPRHLVRRRGQEARLRCSPMKGHSHVYWYRQLPEEGLKFMVYLQKENIIDESGMPKERFSAEFPKEGPSILRIQQVVRGDSAAYFCASSRGAGNTIYFGEGSWLTVV.